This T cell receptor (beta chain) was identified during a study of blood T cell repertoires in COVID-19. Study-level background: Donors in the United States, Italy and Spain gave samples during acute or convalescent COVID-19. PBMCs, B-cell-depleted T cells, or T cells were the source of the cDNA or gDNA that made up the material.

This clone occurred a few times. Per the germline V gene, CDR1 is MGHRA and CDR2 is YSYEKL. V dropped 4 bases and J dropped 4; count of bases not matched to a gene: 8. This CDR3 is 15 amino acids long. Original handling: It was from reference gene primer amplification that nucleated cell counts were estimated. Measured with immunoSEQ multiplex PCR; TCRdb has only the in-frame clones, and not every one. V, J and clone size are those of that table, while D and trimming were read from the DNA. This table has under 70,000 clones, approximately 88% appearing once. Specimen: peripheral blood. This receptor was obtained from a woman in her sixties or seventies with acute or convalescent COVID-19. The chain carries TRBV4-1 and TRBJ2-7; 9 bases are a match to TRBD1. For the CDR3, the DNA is TGCGCCAGCAGCCCTTTACAGGGGGCTCGGTACGAGCAGTACTTC. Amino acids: CASSPLQGARYEQYF.